Listed here is a single T cell receptor beta chain. This record belongs to a study of blood T cells in healthy people across ages. The second PCR ran roughly 7 to 12 cycles with a sample-barcoded 5' primer and J-beta primers. MiXCR was run by TCRdb on the 5' RACE reads, yielding one entry per CDR3 protein. The table has 650,000 to 1,000,000 distinct CDR3 sequences, around 36% seen once. CDR1 is MRHNA and CDR2 is SNTAGT in the germline V gene. The CDR3 sequence is 16 residues long. The germline V and J ends were trimmed by 2 bases and 6 bases, with 14 bases remaining between them. The receptor's source is a man aged 18 to 30 in good health. Sequenced sample: blood. The rearrangement links TRBV6-4 to TRBJ1-6; possible D gene TRBD1, 6 bases. CDR3 region: CASSDQPDSANSPLHF. For the CDR3, the DNA is TGTGCCAGCAGTGACCAACCGGACAGCGCTAATTCACCCCTCCACTTT.